These 23 T cell receptor beta chains were sequenced from one sample in a study of blood T cell repertoires in COVID-19. The assay was immunoSEQ multiplex PCR, and TCRdb's table has in-frame clones only and misses some. The table has 200,000 or so clones, around four fifths seen once; the top ten hold under 5.5%. The source material was peripheral blood. The receptors shown here come from a young woman with acute or convalescent COVID-19.

On this clone itself: One end of the junction varies from germline; a read error may be responsible. V and J are TRBV5-5 and TRBJ2-4; TRBD1 is a possible D gene (5 bases). The CDR3 spans 13 residues. Germline-derived CDR1 and CDR2 are SGHKS and YYEKEE (reference sequence). The CDR3 loop is CASSSITGNIQYF. The DNA for the CDR3 is TGCGCCAGCAGCTCGATAACAGGAAACATTCAGTACTTC.

The gene calls are TRBV19 and TRBJ2-1; D uncertain. Germline lookup yields CDR1 LNHDA and CDR2 SQIVND (reference sequence). This CDR3 is 15 amino acids long. V was pared by 4 bases and J by 3 bases, with 13 bases between. The chain's CDR3 is CASSTKHTHYNEQFF. The CDR3 nucleotides read TGTGCCAGTAGTACCAAACATACCCACTACAATGAGCAGTTCTTC.

This chain joins TRBV28 and TRBJ1-2, with a possible D match to TRBD1 (6 bases). This CDR3 comprises 15 residues. CDR1 MDHEN and CDR2 SYDVKM come from the germline V gene. Trimming stripped 10 bases from V and 4 bases from J, with 22 bases between. DNA for the CDR3: TGTGCCAACCTAAGCTACAGGGAGTTTGTCTATGGCTACACCTTC. It is translated as CANLSYREFVYGYTF.

This clone has more than one count but fewer than ten. The V and J genes are TRBV7-2 and TRBJ1-5; 10 nucleotides align to TRBD1. This CDR3 comprises 15 residues. Germline V gene data show CDR1 as SGHTA and CDR2 as FQGNSA. Germline trimming cut 5 bases from V and 6 bases from J; bases unmatched to any gene: 7. In nucleotides, the CDR3 is TGTGCCAGCAGCGTCACCGGGACAGGGGTTCAGCCCCAGCATTTT. Protein sequence: CASSVTGTGVQPQHF.

This chain joins TRBV19 and TRBJ1-5, with D unclear. Germline CDR1 is LNHDA and CDR2 is SQIVND (reference sequence). CDR3 length: 15 amino acids. Trimming stripped 2 bases from V and 6 bases from J, with 14 bases between. In DNA form, the CDR3 reads TGTGCCAGTAGTATACAGGCGGGAAAAGGTCAGCCCCAGCATTTT. The encoded protein is CASSIQAGKGQPQHF.

The V gene is TRBV19, the J gene TRBJ2-7, with TRBD1 as a possible D gene (6 bases). Germline assignment: CDR1 LNHDA and CDR2 SQIVND (reference sequence). V was clipped by 6 bases and J by 2 bases, with 20 bases between them. The CDR3 sequence is 16 residues long. The CDR3 DNA sequence: TGTGCCAGTAGAGCCTCCGGGACACCTACTACCTACGAGCAGTACTTC. Its translation is CASRASGTPTTYEQYF.

This sequence joins TRBV27 and TRBJ1-1; D call uncertain. CDR3 length: 16 residues. In germline, CDR1 is MNHEY, CDR2 SMNVEV (reference sequence). V lost 1 base and J 5 bases, leaving 17 bases between the germline ends. The chain's CDR3 is CASSLFPVDGGTEAFF. CDR3 coding DNA: TGTGCCAGCAGTTTATTTCCCGTTGATGGAGGGACTGAAGCTTTCTTT.

This sequence joins TRBV7-2 and TRBJ2-3, with 10 bases fitting TRBD1. Germline assignment: CDR1 SGHTA and CDR2 FQGNSA. V lost 5 bases and J lost 1; bases outside the gene matches: 6. This CDR3 has 16 residues. The CDR3 here is CASSNGQGGGTDTQYF. CDR3 in DNA: TGTGCCAGCAGCAACGGACAGGGGGGAGGCACAGATACGCAGTATTTT.

The DNA for the CDR3 is TGTGCCAGCTCACCGGAGGTCTCTGGGGCCAACGTCCTGACTTTC. It encodes CASSPEVSGANVLTF. The rearrangement links TRBV18 to TRBJ2-6, with D maybe TRBD2 (5 bases). Germline CDR1 reads KGHSH; CDR2 reads LQKENI. This CDR3 spans 15 amino acids. V lost 3 bases and J lost 0, with 6 bases in between.

In its sample, this clone was seen once. The chain combines TRBV3-1 (or the pseudogene TRBV3-2) with TRBJ1-1; TRBD1 matches at 8 bases. With V trimmed by 1 base and J by 2 bases, 3 bases remained unmatched. Germline assignment: CDR1 LGHDT and CDR2 YNNKEL (reference sequence). CDR3 size: 15 residues. The CDR3 DNA follows: TGTGCCAGCAGCCAAGCCGGGACAGGAAACACTGAAGCTTTCTTT. Encoded protein: CASSQAGTGNTEAFF.

The rearrangement joins TRBV7-8 to TRBJ2-7; D is unclear. The CDR3 runs to 12 residues. CDR1 SGHVS and CDR2 FQNEAQ come from the germline V gene. Between the trimmed V and J ends, which lost 2 bases and 4 bases, there was a span of 6 bases. The CDR3 here is CASSLPSYEQYF. In DNA, the CDR3 is TGTGCCAGCAGCTTACCCTCTTACGAGCAGTACTTC.

V usage is TRBV9 and J usage is TRBJ2-5; TRBD1 might be the D (7 bases). Trimming cost V 0 bases and J 2 bases, with 17 bases left between them. This CDR3 has 17 amino acids. CDR1 SGDLS and CDR2 YYNGEE come from the germline V gene. The CDR3 sequence: CASSVGVGGTDQETQYF. The CDR3 DNA reads as TGTGCCAGCAGCGTAGGAGTAGGGGGGACAGATCAAGAGACCCAGTACTTC.

The J gene is TRBJ1-4, the V gene TRBV27; 7 nucleotides agree with TRBD1. Germline-derived CDR1 and CDR2 are MNHEY and SMNVEV (reference sequence). The V gene end was trimmed by 6 bases and the J gene end by 6 bases; junction bases not matched to a gene: 13. This CDR3 is built from 16 residues. CDR3 coding DNA: TGTGCCAGCAGCCCCCTTCAGGGGGTTAGCGATGAAAAACTGTTTTTT. Translating gives CASSPLQGVSDEKLFF.

The chain combines TRBV9 with TRBJ2-1, with D unclear. The V end lost 0 bases, the J end lost 1 base, and 11 bases lay between the germline ends. The germline CDR1 and CDR2 sequences are SGDLS and YYNGEE. CDR3 size: 16 residues. This CDR3 reads CASSVDIRFSYNEQFF. CDR3 bases: TGTGCCAGCAGCGTAGATATACGGTTTTCCTACAATGAGCAGTTCTTC.

Regarding this clone: Distinct nucleotide sequences in the sample also encode this CDR3. This chain uses TRBV5-4 with TRBJ2-5, with 13 bases identical to TRBD2. Trimming at V came to 0 bases and at J to 2 bases, leaving 1 base not matched to a gene. Germline values: CDR1 SGHNT, CDR2 YYREEE (reference sequence). The length of the CDR3 is 16 residues. CDR3 in DNA: TGTGCCAGCAGCTTGGGACTAGCGGGGGGTCAAGAGACCCAGTACTTC. This codes for CASSLGLAGGQETQYF.

The chain joins TRBV7-2 to TRBJ1-2; 10 positions agree with TRBD1. V shed 5 bases and J 3 bases; nucleotides not matched to a gene: 3. The CDR3 extends over 14 amino acids. Germline V gene data show CDR1 as SGHTA and CDR2 as FQGNSA. CDR3 protein: CASSPGQGDYGYTF. The CDR3 region has the DNA TGTGCCAGCAGCCCAGGACAGGGGGACTATGGCTACACCTTC. Supplemented by reference TRBV7-2 and TRBJ1-2, the full variable domain reads GAGVSQSPSNKVTEKGKDVELRCDPISGHTALYWYRQSLGQGLEFLIYFQGNSAPDKSGLPSDRFSAERTGGSVSTLTIQRTQQEDSAVYLCASSPGQGDYGYTFGSGTRLTVV.

CDR3 in DNA: TGTGCCAGCAGCACCGGGACTAGCGGAACCTACGAGCAGTACTTC. It codes for CASSTGTSGTYEQYF. The rearrangement links TRBV7-9 to TRBJ2-7; 11 bases fit TRBD2. The germline gives CDR1 SEHNR, CDR2 FQNEAQ (reference sequence). The trim removed 5 bases at V and 2 bases at J, leaving 5 bases unmatched. The CDR3 runs 15 residues. The whole variable domain, filled in from reference TRBV7-9 and TRBJ2-7, reads DTGVSQNPRHKITKRGQNVTFRCDPISEHNRLYWYRQTLGQGPEFLTYFQNEAQLEKSRLLSDRFSAERPKGSFSTLEIQRTEQGDSAMYLCASSTGTSGTYEQYFGPGTRLTVT.

This clone showed up just once. The rearrangement joins TRBV2 to TRBJ1-1; D ambiguous. This CDR3 region has 13 residues. Germline V gene lookup returns CDR1 SNHLY and CDR2 FYNNEI. V was cut by 4 bases and J by 5 bases, with 11 bases left in between. The CDR3 DNA is TGTGCCAGCAGTGGAGCCCGAGTTACTGAAGCTTTCTTT. Translating gives CASSGARVTEAFF.

The chain joins TRBV12-5 to TRBJ2-3; 9 nucleotides agree with TRBD1. Germline V gene data show CDR1 as LGHNT and CDR2 as FRNRAP. The CDR3 runs to 15 residues. V was clipped by 7 bases and J by 4 bases; unmatched bases: 9. CDR3 sequence reads: CASEGQGEEADTQYF. As DNA, the CDR3 is TGTGCTAGTGAGGGACAGGGAGAGGAGGCAGATACGCAGTATTTT.

J is TRBJ2-1 and V is TRBV29-1, with 8 bases that match TRBD2. CDR1 is SQVTM, CDR2 ANQGSEA, per germline. V shed 6 bases, J shed 15 bases, and the junction held 10 bases outside the gene matches. The length of the CDR3 is 11 residues. The CDR3 is CSVPWRTSLFF. CDR3 coding DNA: TGCAGCGTACCCTGGAGGACTAGCCTGTTCTTC.

V usage is TRBV28 and J usage is TRBJ2-7; D possibly corresponds to TRBD2 (6 bases). CDR1 is MDHEN and CDR2 is SYDVKM in the germline V gene. V shed 8 bases and J shed 0 bases, with 14 bases lying between them. The CDR3 length is 14 residues. This chain's CDR3 is CASGGTLDSYEQYF. The CDR3 DNA sequence: TGTGCCAGCGGGGGGACTCTAGACTCCTACGAGCAGTACTTC.

This clone was observed a single time. The J gene is TRBJ2-7, the V gene TRBV6-5, with D tentatively TRBD1 (6 bases). V was pared by 8 bases and J by 3 bases, with 8 bases between. The CDR3 contains 11 residues. Germline lookup yields CDR1 MNHEY and CDR2 SVGAGI. CDR3 bases: TGTGCCAGCGGACAGAGCTACGAGCAGTACTTC. Translating it yields CASGQSYEQYF.

The chain links TRBV11-2 to TRBJ1-3; TRBD1 matches 8 bases. The trim removed 1 base at V and 4 bases at J, leaving 6 bases unmatched. Germline V lookup: CDR1 SGHAT, CDR2 FQNNGV. The CDR3 loop spans 16 amino acids. The CDR3: CASSLGRTGFGNTIYF. As DNA, the CDR3 is TGTGCCAGCAGCTTAGGCCGGACAGGGTTCGGAAACACCATATATTTT.